Listed below are T cell receptor beta chains from one sample, sequenced in a study of cytomegalovirus exposure and HLA in healthy donors. Clones were read by immunoSEQ multiplex PCR, and TCRdb kept only the in-frame ones, dropping some. The data contain about 96,000 clones, about four fifths of them singletons. Material: PBMCs. These TCRs come from a woman between 70 and 85 years old in good health and CMV-seropositive. Each CDR3 is given with its conserved first and last residue. D genes are given only for firm matches. Size values are once, few and many counts, or a class for expanded clones, and some rows have none.

CDR3aa: CASSFPTGARTDTQYF; CDR3nt: TGTGCCAGCAGTTTCCCAACAGGGGCCCGCACAGATACGCAGTATTTT; abundance: .; d_gene: TRBD1; j_gene: TRBJ2-3; v_gene: TRBV28
CDR3aa: CASSPGTGAEQYF; CDR3nt: TGTGCCAGTAGCCCCGGGACAGGGGCCGAGCAGTACTTC; abundance: .; d_gene: TRBD1; j_gene: TRBJ2-7; v_gene: TRBV19
CDR3aa: CASSQEAFNTNQPQHF; CDR3nt: TGCGCCAGCAGCCAAGAGGCTTTTAATACAAATCAGCCCCAGCATTTT; abundance: .; d_gene: .; j_gene: TRBJ1-5; v_gene: TRBV4-3
CDR3aa: CSAEGREGSYNEQFF; CDR3nt: TGCAGCGCCGAGGGGCGGGAGGGCTCCTACAATGAGCAGTTCTTC; abundance: .; d_gene: TRBD2; j_gene: TRBJ2-1; v_gene: TRBV29-1
CDR3aa: CASRIAQSYNEQFF; CDR3nt: TGTGCCAGCAGAATAGCGCAATCCTACAATGAGCAGTTCTTC; abundance: .; d_gene: .; j_gene: TRBJ2-1; v_gene: TRBV28
CDR3aa: CASSIAQGLGNQPQHF; CDR3nt: TGTGCCAGTAGTATAGCTCAGGGGTTGGGCAATCAGCCCCAGCATTTT; abundance: .; d_gene: .; j_gene: TRBJ1-5; v_gene: TRBV19
CDR3aa: CASSSGLAGETQYF; CDR3nt: TGTGCCAGCAGCTCAGGACTAGCGGGAGAGACCCAGTACTTC; abundance: .; d_gene: TRBD2; j_gene: TRBJ2-5; v_gene: TRBV7-9
CDR3aa: CSVRQGQGYSSPLHF; CDR3nt: TGCAGCGTTCGACAGGGGCAGGGTTATTCTTCACCCCTCCACTTT; abundance: .; d_gene: TRBD1; j_gene: TRBJ1-6; v_gene: TRBV29-1
CDR3aa: CASGTKQGAISDEQFF; CDR3nt: TGTGCTAGTGGAACCAAACAGGGGGCGATATCCGATGAGCAGTTCTTC; abundance: .; d_gene: TRBD1; j_gene: TRBJ2-1; v_gene: TRBV12-5
CDR3aa: CASSQGREETQYF; CDR3nt: TGTGCTAGCAGTCAAGGCAGGGAAGAGACCCAGTACTTC; abundance: once; d_gene: .; j_gene: TRBJ2-5; v_gene: TRBV7-7
CDR3aa: CASSLLGGYGYTF; CDR3nt: TGTGCCAGCAGCCTCCTGGGGGGGTATGGCTACACCTTC; abundance: .; d_gene: .; j_gene: TRBJ1-2; v_gene: TRBV28
CDR3aa: CSSRLGTGGFYEQYF; CDR3nt: TGTTCCAGCAGACTCGGGACAGGGGGCTTCTACGAGCAGTACTTC; abundance: .; d_gene: TRBD1; j_gene: TRBJ2-7; v_gene: TRBV7-9
CDR3aa: CATQTGNTIYF; CDR3nt: TGTGCCACCCAGACTGGAAACACCATATATTTT; abundance: .; d_gene: .; j_gene: TRBJ1-3; v_gene: TRBV6-5
CDR3aa: CASSLDREAFF; CDR3nt: TGTGCCAGCAGCTTGGACAGGGAAGCTTTCTTT; abundance: .; d_gene: TRBD1; j_gene: TRBJ1-1; v_gene: TRBV7-9
CDR3aa: CASTGGEETQYF; CDR3nt: TGTGCCAGCACTGGCGGAGAAGAGACCCAGTACTTC; abundance: once; d_gene: .; j_gene: TRBJ2-5; v_gene: TRBV28
CDR3aa: CAISLTSDALLSTDTQYF; CDR3nt: TGTGCCATTTCGTTGACTAGCGACGCCCTATTAAGCACAGATACGCAGTATTTT; abundance: .; d_gene: TRBD2; j_gene: TRBJ2-3; v_gene: TRBV10-3
CDR3aa: CASSQDWPGSYEQYF; CDR3nt: TGCGCCAGCAGCCAAGACTGGCCGGGGAGCTACGAGCAGTACTTC; abundance: .; d_gene: .; j_gene: TRBJ2-7; v_gene: TRBV4-3
CDR3aa: CASSLAVGGNTDTQYF; CDR3nt: TGTGCCAGCAGCCTCGCGGTGGGGGGAAACACAGATACGCAGTATTTT; abundance: few; d_gene: .; j_gene: TRBJ2-3; v_gene: TRBV7-8
CDR3aa: CASSGGTGPNSPLHF; CDR3nt: TGCGCCAGCAGCGGGGGGACAGGGCCTAATTCACCCCTCCACTTT; abundance: .; d_gene: TRBD1; j_gene: TRBJ1-6; v_gene: TRBV5-1
CDR3aa: CASSPHDIVNTEAFF; CDR3nt: TGTGCCAGCAGCCCGCACGACATAGTGAACACTGAAGCTTTCTTT; abundance: .; d_gene: .; j_gene: TRBJ1-1; v_gene: TRBV5-5
CDR3aa: CASSLSWDRVNQPQHF; CDR3nt: TGTGCCAGCAGTTTATCGTGGGACAGGGTCAATCAGCCCCAGCATTTT; abundance: few; d_gene: TRBD1; j_gene: TRBJ1-5; v_gene: TRBV27
CDR3aa: CASSPSTPYNSPLHF; CDR3nt: TGTGCCAGCAGCCCCAGTACCCCCTATAATTCACCCCTCCACTTT; abundance: .; d_gene: .; j_gene: TRBJ1-6; v_gene: TRBV5-6
CDR3aa: CASRRQPNTGELFF; CDR3nt: TGTGCCAGCAGGAGACAGCCCAACACCGGGGAGCTGTTTTTT; abundance: .; d_gene: .; j_gene: TRBJ2-2; v_gene: TRBV27
CDR3aa: CASSRTTGNYEQYF; CDR3nt: TGCGCCAGCAGCCGCACCACAGGGAACTACGAGCAGTACTTC; abundance: once; d_gene: .; j_gene: TRBJ2-7; v_gene: TRBV4-1
CDR3aa: CASGHRGRSGNTIYF; CDR3nt: TGTGCCAGCGGGCACAGGGGTCGCTCTGGAAACACCATATATTTT; abundance: .; d_gene: TRBD1; j_gene: TRBJ1-3; v_gene: TRBV6-1
CDR3aa: CASSVVQADKYNEQFF; CDR3nt: TGTGCCAGCAGCGTAGTTCAGGCCGACAAATACAATGAGCAGTTCTTC; abundance: .; d_gene: .; j_gene: TRBJ2-1; v_gene: TRBV9
CDR3aa: CASSSRGQASGTGELFF; CDR3nt: TGTGCCAGCAGCTCTAGAGGACAGGCTTCGGGCACCGGGGAGCTGTTTTTT; abundance: .; d_gene: TRBD1; j_gene: TRBJ2-2; v_gene: TRBV11-2
CDR3aa: CASMGTANTGELFF; CDR3nt: TGTGCCAGCATGGGGACAGCGAACACCGGGGAGCTGTTTTTT; abundance: .; d_gene: TRBD1; j_gene: TRBJ2-2; v_gene: TRBV2
CDR3aa: CASSPSGGIDTEAFF; CDR3nt: TGTGCCAGCAGCCCCTCCGGGGGGATAGACACTGAAGCTTTCTTT; abundance: once; d_gene: .; j_gene: TRBJ1-1; v_gene: TRBV7-2
CDR3aa: CASSTQTGITYEQYF; CDR3nt: TGTGCCAGCAGCACACAGACAGGGATCACCTACGAGCAGTACTTC; abundance: few; d_gene: TRBD1; j_gene: TRBJ2-7; v_gene: TRBV11-1
CDR3aa: CASSTRDTYGGYTF; CDR3nt: TGTGCCAGTAGCACGAGGGACACCTATGGGGGCTACACCTTC; abundance: .; d_gene: .; j_gene: TRBJ1-2; v_gene: TRBV19
CDR3aa: CASSPQTGQETQYF; CDR3nt: TGTGCCAGCTCACCACAAACAGGGCAAGAGACCCAGTACTTC; abundance: .; d_gene: .; j_gene: TRBJ2-5; v_gene: TRBV18
CDR3aa: CASSQDRGLGANVLTF; CDR3nt: TGTGCCAGCAGTCAGGACAGGGGGCTCGGGGCCAACGTCCTGACTTTC; abundance: .; d_gene: TRBD1; j_gene: TRBJ2-6; v_gene: TRBV28
CDR3aa: CASSSGTSGYYNEQFF; CDR3nt: TGTGCCAGCAGTTCAGGGACTAGCGGTTACTACAATGAGCAGTTCTTC; abundance: few; d_gene: TRBD2; j_gene: TRBJ2-1; v_gene: TRBV27
CDR3aa: CASSLLAGGQGEQFF; CDR3nt: TGTGCCAGCAGCTTATTAGCGGGGGGGCAGGGTGAGCAGTTCTTC; abundance: .; d_gene: TRBD2; j_gene: TRBJ2-1; v_gene: TRBV7-9
CDR3aa: CASSALLAGGTDTQYF; CDR3nt: TGTGCCAGCAGTGCACTACTAGCGGGAGGCACAGATACGCAGTATTTT; abundance: few; d_gene: TRBD2; j_gene: TRBJ2-3; v_gene: TRBV25-1
CDR3aa: CASSPGNQPQHF; CDR3nt: TGTGCCAGCTCACCCGGGAATCAGCCCCAGCATTTT; abundance: .; d_gene: .; j_gene: TRBJ1-5; v_gene: TRBV18
CDR3aa: CASSGGANEQYF; CDR3nt: TGTGCCAGCAGCGGCGGGGCTAACGAGCAGTACTTC; abundance: few; d_gene: .; j_gene: TRBJ2-7; v_gene: TRBV9
CDR3aa: CAIRGLAADTQYF; CDR3nt: TGTGCCATCAGGGGACTAGCGGCAGATACGCAGTATTTT; abundance: .; d_gene: TRBD2; j_gene: TRBJ2-3; v_gene: TRBV10-3
CDR3aa: CASSLNPGTRNTGELFF; CDR3nt: TGCGCCAGCAGCCTTAATCCCGGGACACGGAACACCGGGGAGCTGTTTTTT; abundance: once; d_gene: .; j_gene: TRBJ2-2; v_gene: TRBV5-1
CDR3aa: CASTAPPGQGSTDTQYF; CDR3nt: TGTGCCAGCACCGCTCCGCCGGGACAGGGATCCACAGATACGCAGTATTTT; abundance: .; d_gene: TRBD1; j_gene: TRBJ2-3; v_gene: TRBV28
CDR3aa: CASSLGRRTGNEQYF; CDR3nt: TGTGCCAGCAGCTTGGGCCGCCGGACAGGGAACGAGCAGTACTTC; abundance: .; d_gene: TRBD1; j_gene: TRBJ2-7; v_gene: TRBV5-4
CDR3aa: CASSSHRDADTQYF; CDR3nt: TGTGCCAGCAGCAGCCACAGGGACGCAGATACGCAGTATTTT; abundance: .; d_gene: .; j_gene: TRBJ2-3; v_gene: TRBV7-3
CDR3aa: CASSFRGGTPGQPQHF; CDR3nt: TGTGCCAGCAGCTTTCGAGGCGGCACGCCCGGACAGCCCCAGCATTTT; abundance: .; d_gene: .; j_gene: TRBJ1-5; v_gene: TRBV7-2
CDR3aa: CASSLEGALGGNEQFF; CDR3nt: TGCGCCAGCAGCTTAGAGGGGGCCCTAGGGGGCAATGAGCAGTTCTTC; abundance: .; d_gene: TRBD1; j_gene: TRBJ2-1; v_gene: TRBV11-2
CDR3aa: CASSLQGSSYEQYF; CDR3nt: TGTGCCAGCAGTCTACAGGGTAGCTCCTACGAGCAGTACTTC; abundance: few; d_gene: .; j_gene: TRBJ2-7; v_gene: TRBV27
CDR3aa: CATRQGARNSPLHF; CDR3nt: TGTGCCACCAGACAGGGGGCAAGGAATTCACCCCTCCACTTT; abundance: once; d_gene: TRBD1; j_gene: TRBJ1-6; v_gene: TRBV15
CDR3aa: CASSPLGGVNTEAFF; CDR3nt: TGTGCCAGCTCACCCCTGGGGGGGGTGAACACTGAAGCTTTCTTT; abundance: .; d_gene: .; j_gene: TRBJ1-1; v_gene: TRBV18
CDR3aa: CASRLNYEQYF; CDR3nt: TGCGCCAGCAGATTAAATTACGAGCAGTACTTC; abundance: few; d_gene: .; j_gene: TRBJ2-7; v_gene: TRBV5-1
CDR3aa: CASSQGEFPNYGYTF; CDR3nt: TGCGCCAGCAGTCAGGGGGAATTTCCCAACTATGGCTACACCTTC; abundance: few; d_gene: TRBD1; j_gene: TRBJ1-2; v_gene: TRBV10-2